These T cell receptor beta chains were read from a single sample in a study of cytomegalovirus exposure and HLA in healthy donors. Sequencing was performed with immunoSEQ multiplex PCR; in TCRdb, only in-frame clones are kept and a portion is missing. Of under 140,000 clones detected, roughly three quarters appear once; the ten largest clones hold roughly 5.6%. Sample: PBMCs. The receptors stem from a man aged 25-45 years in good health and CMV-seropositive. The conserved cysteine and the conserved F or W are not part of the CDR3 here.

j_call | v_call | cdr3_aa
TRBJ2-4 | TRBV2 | ASSDLLPGGPNIQY
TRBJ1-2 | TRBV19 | ASSIDGNYGYT
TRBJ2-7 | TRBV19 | ASSMDRDYEQY
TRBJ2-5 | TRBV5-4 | ASSLVSRETQY
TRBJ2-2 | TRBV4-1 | ASSQGGGRTGELF
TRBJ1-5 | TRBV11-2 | ASAGHSNQPQH
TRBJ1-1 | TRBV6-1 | ASSEVNRVTEAF
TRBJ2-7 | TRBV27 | ASSLIGDTYEQY
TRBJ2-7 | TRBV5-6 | ASSPLARSYEQY
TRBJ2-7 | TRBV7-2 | ASRQGTSGGYEQY
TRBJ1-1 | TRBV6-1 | ASSEALLVGTKNTEAF
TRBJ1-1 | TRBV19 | ASQGQGIAEAF
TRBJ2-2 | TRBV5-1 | ASRGDRVKNTGELF
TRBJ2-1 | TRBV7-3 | ASSLTAGNEQF
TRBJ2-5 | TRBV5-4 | ASSPSVQGRETQY
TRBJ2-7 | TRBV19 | ASSTSRGSYEQY
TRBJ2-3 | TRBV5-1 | ASSRLDSDTDTQY
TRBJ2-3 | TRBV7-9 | ASSLYGGGADTQY
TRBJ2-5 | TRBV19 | ASRTGGGETQY
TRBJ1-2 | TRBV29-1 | SAPPTGGNGYT
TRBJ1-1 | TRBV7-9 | ASSGKPEAF
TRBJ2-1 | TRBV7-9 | ASSLGQGSSYNEQF
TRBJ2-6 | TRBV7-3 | ASSSPGFPVLT
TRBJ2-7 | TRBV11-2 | ASSFVNSYEQY
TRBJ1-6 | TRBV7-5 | VRSAGVAPSSYNSPLH
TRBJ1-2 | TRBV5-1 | ASSFRGTYGYT
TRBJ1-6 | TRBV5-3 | ARSPRDGQNSPLH
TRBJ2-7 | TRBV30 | AWSTDRAFYEQY
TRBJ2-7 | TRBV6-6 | ASSYSAGKTRHEQY
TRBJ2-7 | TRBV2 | ASSPIYEQY
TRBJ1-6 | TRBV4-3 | ASSQDTGNNSPLH
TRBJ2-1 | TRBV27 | ASSPDRYNEQF
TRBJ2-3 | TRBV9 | ASSVDQGAWDTQY
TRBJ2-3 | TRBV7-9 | SSSSPTGDTQY
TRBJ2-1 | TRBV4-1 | ASSVRILAANEQF
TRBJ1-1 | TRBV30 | AWGQTNTEAF
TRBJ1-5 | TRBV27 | ASSPDSGNQPQH
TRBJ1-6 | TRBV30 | AYRQGNYNSPLH
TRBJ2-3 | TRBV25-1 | ASSYGVGTDTQY
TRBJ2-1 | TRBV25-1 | ASSDPGLADNEQF
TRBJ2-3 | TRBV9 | ASRPMSGGADTQY
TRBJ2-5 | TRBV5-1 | ASSNRQGGAGETQY
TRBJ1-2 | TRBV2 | ASSAGQGGYGYT
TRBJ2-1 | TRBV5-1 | ASSFGTGSNEQF
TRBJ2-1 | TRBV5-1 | ASSQPTGTSGDNEQF
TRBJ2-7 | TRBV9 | ASSDPLGGRYEQY
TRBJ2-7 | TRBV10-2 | ASGSSEVNEQY
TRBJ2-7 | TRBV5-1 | ASSSGTAHEQY
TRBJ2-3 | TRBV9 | ASSVALADTQY
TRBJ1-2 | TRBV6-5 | ASTPGGTGAGYT
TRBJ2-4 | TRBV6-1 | ASIQGRGAKNIQY
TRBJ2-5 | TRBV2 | ASTPGLAGEETQY
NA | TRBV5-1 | ASSLEFGQSYEQY
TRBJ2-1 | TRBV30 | AWSLRGPQNEQF
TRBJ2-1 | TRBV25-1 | ASSEYLQGDEQF